This TCR beta chain appears in the sequencing data of a study of blood T cell repertoires in COVID-19. Study overall: PBMCs, B-cell-depleted T cells, or T cells provided the cDNA or gDNA that made up the material.

Before being deemed recovered, Cohort 3 donors had two negative PCRs, clearance, or symptom resolution. CDR1 is SGHKS and CDR2 is YYEKEE in the germline V gene (reference sequence). The CDR3 loop spans 16 amino acids. V was pared by 3 bases and J by 5 bases, with 20 bases between. Authors' processing steps: From reference gene primer amplification, estimates of nucleated cell counts were derived. Measured with immunoSEQ multiplex PCR; TCRdb has only the in-frame clones, and not every one. D and trimming were read from the DNA, whereas the V and J calls and clone size are those reported in that table. The table has over 150,000 clones, approximately 79% seen once.

This clonotype originated in a man aged 50 to 59 who had recovered from COVID-19. The specimen was PBMCs or T cells enriched from blood (not recorded which). J is TRBJ2-5 and V is TRBV5-5, with D perhaps matching TRBD2 (7 bases). CDR3 nucleotides: TGTGCCAGCAGCTCGGCACCGGGGGGCGCGGGGGAGACCCAGTACTTC. Amino acids: CASSSAPGGAGETQYF.